This TCR beta chain was profiled in a study of blood T cell repertoires in COVID-19. Repertoires were generated with immunoSEQ multiplex PCR, while TCRdb's copy carries only in-frame clones and drops some. The sample records some 65,000 clones, about 93% being singletons. The germline gives CDR1 MNHEY, CDR2 SVGAGI. The CDR3 loop spans 11 amino acids. Trimming shortened V by 6 bases and J by 1 base, and 3 bases separated the two germline ends. Of note for this clone: Other DNA sequences in this specimen translate into the identical CDR3.

The chain carries TRBV6-5 and TRBJ1-1; D uncertain. Sequences were obtained from peripheral blood. The sequence was collected from a man between 65 and 85 years old with active COVID-19. CDR3 nucleotide sequence: TGTGCCAGCAGCAGGAACACTGAAGCTTTCTTT. Its protein product is CASSRNTEAFF.